The clone carrying this T cell receptor (beta chain) was observed a few times. The sample belongs to a study of response to subunit inactivated influenza vaccine. A single record per CDR3 protein comes from TCRdb applying MiXCR to the RT-PCR reads. Of about 620,000 distinct CDR3 sequences in the sample, approximately 10% were seen once. These data were also filed under a second study, of T cells expressing NK-cell markers. Per that paper: For TCR beta, cDNA was produced by 5'RACE template switching with UMIs. The authors sequenced eight donors, of whom seven were HCMV-seropositive and one was seronegative. In a handful of donors, dominant CD3+CD56+NKG2C+ clonotypes ranked among the top 10 CD8+ clonotypes. Among several donors, these clonotypes also ranked first in the CD3+CD56-NKG2C+ fraction.

The sequencing here drew on PBMCs from blood, taken on the day of vaccination. This receptor was taken from a man between 45 and 60 years old who received an inactivated influenza vaccine.

The CDR3 DNA follows: TGTGCCAGCGACAGGGGGCGAATGAGAGGTTACACCGGGGAGCTGTTTTTT. Translating it yields CASDRGRMRGYTGELFF. The chain employs TRBV28 and TRBJ2-2, with TRBD1 matching 10 bases. CDR1 MDHEN and CDR2 SYDVKM come from the germline V gene. Germline trimming cut 8 bases from V and 3 bases from J; bases unmatched to any gene: 12. The CDR3 loop spans 17 amino acids. The full variable domain, rest sourced from reference TRBV28 and TRBJ2-2, is DVKVTQSSRYLVKRTGEKVFLECVQDMDHENMFWYRQDPGLGLRLIYFSYDVKMKEKGDIPEGYSVSREKKERFSLILESASTNQTSMYLCASDRGRMRGYTGELFFGEGSRLTVL.